The source of this TCR beta chain is a study of shared clonotypes between healthy human individuals. Study in general: The cohort had two women and a few men, ages 18 to 49. Researchers assigned three CD4 naive, three CD4 memory, two CD8 naive and one CD8 memory plate to each donor. Broader study findings: The rarefaction results pointed to incomplete sorted-subset sequencing despite large depth.

In germline, CDR1 is SGHKS, CDR2 YYEKEE (reference sequence). The length of the CDR3 is 15 residues. The V and J ends lost 4 bases and 1 base, in that order; junction bases with no gene match: 6. With respect to this clone: The target antigen is unknown.

Adult Caucasians living in Nashville, Tennessee made up all of the donors. Produced via immunoSEQ multiplex PCR; TCRdb's table is partial and in-frame only. Here the sample spans more than 1.2 million clones, roughly 98.5% being singletons. This chain joins TRBV5-5 and TRBJ2-5; 8 bases match TRBD2. The TCR comes from a man aged 25-40 years in good health. Sequencing was carried out using naive CD4+ T cells sorted from blood. Subset of the sample: CD45RA+ positively selected. The DNA for the CDR3 is TGTGCCAGCAGCCCCGTTGCGGGAGGCCAAGAGACCCAGTACTTC. Amino acid sequence: CASSPVAGGQETQYF.